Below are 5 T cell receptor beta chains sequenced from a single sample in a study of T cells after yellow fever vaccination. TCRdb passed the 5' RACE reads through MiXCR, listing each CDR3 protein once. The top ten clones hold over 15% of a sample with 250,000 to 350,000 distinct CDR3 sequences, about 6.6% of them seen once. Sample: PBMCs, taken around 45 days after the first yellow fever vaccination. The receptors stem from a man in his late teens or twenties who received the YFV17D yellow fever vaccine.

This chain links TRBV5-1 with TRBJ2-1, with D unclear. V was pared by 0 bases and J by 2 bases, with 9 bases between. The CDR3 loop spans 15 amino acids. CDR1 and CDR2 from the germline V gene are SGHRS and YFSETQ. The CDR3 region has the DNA TGCGCCAGCAGCTTGGCTGGGATTCCCTACAATGAGCAGTTCTTC. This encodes CASSLAGIPYNEQFF.

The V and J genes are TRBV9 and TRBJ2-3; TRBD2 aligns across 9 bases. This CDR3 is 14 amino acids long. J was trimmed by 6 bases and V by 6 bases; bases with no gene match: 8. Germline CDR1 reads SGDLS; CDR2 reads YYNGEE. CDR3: CASMSTSGGDTQYF. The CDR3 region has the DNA TGTGCCAGCATGTCGACCAGCGGGGGGGATACGCAGTATTTT.

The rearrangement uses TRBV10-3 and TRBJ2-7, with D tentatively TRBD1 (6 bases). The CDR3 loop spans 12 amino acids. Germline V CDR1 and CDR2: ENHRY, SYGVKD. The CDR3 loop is CATQGDSCEQYV. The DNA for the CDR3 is TGTGCCACACAGGGAGACTCCTGCGAGCAGTACGTC.

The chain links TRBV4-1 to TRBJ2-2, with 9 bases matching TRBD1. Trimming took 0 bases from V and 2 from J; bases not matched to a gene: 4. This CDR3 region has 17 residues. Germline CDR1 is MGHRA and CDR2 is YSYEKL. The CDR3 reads CASSQEGTGLNTGELFF. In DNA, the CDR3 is TGCGCCAGCAGCCAAGAAGGGACAGGGCTCAACACCGGGGAGCTGTTTTTT.

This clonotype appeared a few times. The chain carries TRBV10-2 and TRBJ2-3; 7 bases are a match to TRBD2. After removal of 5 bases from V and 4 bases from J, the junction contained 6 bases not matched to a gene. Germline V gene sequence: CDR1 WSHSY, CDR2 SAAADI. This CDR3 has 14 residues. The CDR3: CASSRLARADTQYF. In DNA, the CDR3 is TGCGCCAGCAGTCGACTAGCTCGGGCAGATACGCAGTATTTT.